The 14 T cell receptor beta chains listed next were all sequenced from one sample in a study of blood T cell repertoires in COVID-19. Some clones are missing from TCRdb's copy, which holds only in-frame ones; the method was immunoSEQ multiplex PCR. This table holds 250,000 to 350,000 clones, 70% to 90% found once. Sequencing input: peripheral blood. The receptors derive from an older woman with acute or convalescent COVID-19.

V and J are TRBV28 and TRBJ1-2, with unresolved D. The germline V gene has CDR1 MDHEN and CDR2 SYDVKM. This CDR3 has 11 residues. Deletions cut 4 bases from V and 6 bases from J, with 6 bases between. The CDR3, as DNA: TGTGCCAGCAGTTATATAAATGGCTACACCTTC. Translated, it gives CASSYINGYTF.

This chain links TRBV6-5 with TRBJ2-7; 12 bases agree with TRBD1. Germline CDR1 reads MNHEY; CDR2 reads SVGAGI. V lost 2 bases and J lost 6; bases outside the gene matches: 5. The CDR3 length is 15 residues. The CDR3 DNA follows: TGTGCCAGCAGTTACACCGGGACAGGGGGCGGCGAGCAGTACTTC. This translates into CASSYTGTGGGEQYF.

The chain links TRBV5-1 to TRBJ2-5; no reliable D call. The CDR3 has 12 amino acids. V was trimmed by 2 bases and J by 4 bases, leaving 6 bases between them. Per germline, CDR1 SGHRS and CDR2 YFSETQ. The CDR3 sequence is CASSFLAETQYF. The CDR3 region has the DNA TGCGCCAGCAGCTTTTTAGCAGAGACCCAGTACTTC.

The chain joins TRBV18 to TRBJ1-2, with D hard to call. CDR3 length: 15 amino acids. Germline lookup yields CDR1 KGHSH and CDR2 LQKENI. The V and J ends lost 0 bases and 1 base respectively, with 9 bases between them. The CDR3 spells CASSPPRVLNYGYTF. In DNA, the CDR3 is TGTGCCAGCTCACCACCGAGGGTCCTTAACTATGGCTACACCTTC.

The rearrangement links TRBV6-1 to TRBJ1-6; D not resolved. Trimming stripped 4 bases from V and 1 base from J, with 14 bases between. The CDR3 length is 17 residues. Germline V lookup: CDR1 MNHNS, CDR2 SASEGT. CDR3: CASSGPVSESYNSPLHF. In nucleotides, the CDR3 is TGTGCCAGCAGTGGTCCGGTTTCCGAATCCTATAATTCACCCCTCCACTTT.

This clone has more than one count but fewer than ten. CDR3 nucleotides: TGTGCCAGCAGTTCTGGGGGCGGCGGGGAGCTGTTTTTT. The encoded protein is CASSSGGGGELFF. V gene TRBV12-3 or TRBV12-4 combines with J gene TRBJ2-2; D possibly corresponds to TRBD1 (6 bases). With 4 bases removed from V and 7 bases from J, the gap between germline ends came to 10 bases. This CDR3 comprises 13 residues.

A single count supports this clone. V and J are TRBV27 and TRBJ1-3; D is possibly TRBD1 (5 bases). CDR1 is MNHEY, CDR2 SMNVEV, per germline (reference sequence). The CDR3 is made up of 15 amino acids. V gave up 4 bases and J gave up 0 bases, with 10 bases separating them. This CDR3 is CASSYDRYSGNTIYF. The CDR3 bases are TGTGCCAGCAGTTATGACAGATACTCTGGAAACACCATATATTTT.

This clone is a singleton in its sample. The CDR3 protein is CASSAHRGLTSYEQYF. In DNA, the CDR3 is TGCGCCAGCAGCGCTCACAGGGGGCTCACCTCCTACGAGCAGTACTTC. V usage is TRBV5-1 and J usage is TRBJ2-7; 9 bases align to TRBD1. Germline V gives CDR1 SGHRS, CDR2 YFSETQ. The CDR3 totals 16 residues. V lost 4 bases to trimming and J lost 0 bases; unmatched junction nucleotides: 8.

V and J are TRBV3-1 (or the pseudogene TRBV3-2) and TRBJ1-1; TRBD1 aligns across 8 bases. Germline V CDR1 and CDR2: LGHDT, YNNKEL (reference sequence). Trimming took 4 bases from V and 0 from J; bases not matched to a gene: 10. The CDR3 is 17 residues long. The CDR3 sequence: CASSLLNARGLNTEAFF. For the CDR3, the DNA is TGTGCCAGCAGCCTCCTAAACGCCAGGGGGCTGAACACTGAAGCTTTCTTT.

This clone turned up a few times. The chain joins TRBV29-1 to TRBJ2-4, with TRBD1 matching 9 bases. Germline V CDR1 and CDR2: SQVTM, ANQGSEA. Germline trimming cut 5 bases from V and 7 bases from J; bases unmatched to any gene: 6. There are 13 residues in the CDR3. Written as DNA, the CDR3 is TGCAGCGTTTCGGGGACAGGGCACAACATTCAGTACTTC. Translated, it gives CSVSGTGHNIQYF.

V usage is TRBV11-2 and J usage is TRBJ1-2, with a weak D call TRBD1 (5 bases). Trimming cost V 5 bases and J 10 bases, with 11 bases left between them. The CDR3 loop spans 11 amino acids. The V gene's germline CDR1 is SGHAT and CDR2 FQNNGV. CDR3 sequence: CASSATGDYTF. In DNA, the CDR3 is TGTGCCAGCAGCGCAACAGGTGACTACACCTTC. Full variable domain (missing parts from reference TRBV11-2 and TRBJ1-2): EAGVAQSPRYKIIEKRQSVAFWCNPISGHATLYWYQQILGQGPKLLIQFQNNGVVDDSQLPKDRFSAERLKGVDSTLKIQPAKLEDSAVYLCASSATGDYTFGSGTRLTVV.

J is TRBJ1-1 and V is TRBV3-1 (or the pseudogene TRBV3-2); TRBD1 is a possible D gene (5 bases). The germline V gene encodes CDR1 LGHDT and CDR2 YNNKEL (reference sequence). CDR3 length equals 15 residues. Between the trimmed V and J ends, which lost 4 bases and 2 bases, there was a span of 14 bases. This CDR3 reads CASSRDLGGNTEAFF. CDR3 DNA: TGTGCCAGCAGCCGGGATTTGGGGGGTAACACTGAAGCTTTCTTT.

The genes are TRBV2 and TRBJ2-2; maybe TRBD1 (6 bases). From germline, CDR1 is SNHLY and CDR2 FYNNEI. The CDR3 has 12 amino acids. The V and J ends lost 8 bases and 6 bases respectively, with 10 bases between them. Here the CDR3 DNA reads TGTGCCAGCCGGCAGGGGCCCGGGGAGCTGTTTTTT. Protein: CASRQGPGELFF.

The chain carries TRBV29-1 and TRBJ2-1, with 7 positions matching TRBD2. This CDR3 comprises 14 residues. Germline CDR1 is SQVTM and CDR2 is ANQGSEA. Trimming at V came to 7 bases and at J to 9 bases, leaving 15 bases not matched to a gene. In DNA, the CDR3 is TGCAGCGCCCAGACTAGCAGTGGTAACACTGAGCAGTTCTTC. Protein: CSAQTSSGNTEQFF.